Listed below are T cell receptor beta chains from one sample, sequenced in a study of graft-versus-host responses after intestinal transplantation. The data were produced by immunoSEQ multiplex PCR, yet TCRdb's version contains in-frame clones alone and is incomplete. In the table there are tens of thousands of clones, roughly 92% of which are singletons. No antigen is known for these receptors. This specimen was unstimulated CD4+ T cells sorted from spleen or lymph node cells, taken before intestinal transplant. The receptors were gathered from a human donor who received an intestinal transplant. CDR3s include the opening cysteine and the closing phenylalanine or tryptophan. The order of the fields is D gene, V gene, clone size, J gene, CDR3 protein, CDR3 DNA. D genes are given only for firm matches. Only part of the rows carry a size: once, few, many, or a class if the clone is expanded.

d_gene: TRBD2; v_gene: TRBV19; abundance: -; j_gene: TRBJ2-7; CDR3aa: CASSSVLAEPLSEWYF; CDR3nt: TGTGCCAGTAGTTCCGTACTAGCGGAGCCCCTCTCTGAGTGGTACTTC
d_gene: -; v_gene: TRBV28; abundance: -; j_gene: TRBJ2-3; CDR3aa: CASTPRFGGRTDTQYF; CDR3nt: TGTGCCAGCACCCCGAGGTTCGGGGGCCGCACAGATACGCAGTATTTT
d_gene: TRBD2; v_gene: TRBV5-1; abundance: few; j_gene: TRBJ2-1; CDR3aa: CASSFAGGPNEQFF; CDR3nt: TGCGCCAGCAGCTTCGCGGGAGGGCCCAATGAGCAGTTCTTC
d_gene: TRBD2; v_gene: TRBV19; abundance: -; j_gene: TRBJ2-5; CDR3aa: CASSRPRAGAETQYF; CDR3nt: TGTGCCAGTAGTCGGCCTCGAGCGGGAGCAGAGACCCAGTACTTC
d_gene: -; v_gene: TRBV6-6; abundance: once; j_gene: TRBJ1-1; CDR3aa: CASNLLRANTEAFF; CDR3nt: TGTGCCAGCAATTTGTTGAGGGCAAACACTGAAGCTTTCTTT
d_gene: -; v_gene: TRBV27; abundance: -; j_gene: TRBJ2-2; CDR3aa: CASSAGAGTGELFF; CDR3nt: TGTGCCTCCTCGGCCGGGGCGGGCACCGGGGAGCTGTTTTTT
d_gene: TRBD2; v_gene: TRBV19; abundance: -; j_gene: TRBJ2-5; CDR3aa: CASSTGGSTETQYF; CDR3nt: TGTGCCAGTAGTACTGGCGGGAGTACAGAGACCCAGTACTTC
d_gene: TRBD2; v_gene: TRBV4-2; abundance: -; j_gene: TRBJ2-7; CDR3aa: CASSQDPLRAGGTEQYF; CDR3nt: TGTGCCAGCAGCCAAGACCCCCTCAGAGCGGGAGGTACCGAGCAGTACTTC
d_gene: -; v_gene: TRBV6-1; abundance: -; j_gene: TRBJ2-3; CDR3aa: CATLNPGAQYF; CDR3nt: TGTGCCACCCTAAATCCCGGCGCGCAGTATTTT
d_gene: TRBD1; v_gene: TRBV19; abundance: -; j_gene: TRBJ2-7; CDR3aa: CASSMKTGQGVYEQYF; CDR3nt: TGTGCCAGTAGTATGAAAACGGGACAGGGTGTCTACGAGCAGTACTTC
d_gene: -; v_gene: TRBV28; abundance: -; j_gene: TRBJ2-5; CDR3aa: CASSFRGTRLQYHQETQYF; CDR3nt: TGTGCCAGCAGTTTTCGAGGGACGCGATTACAATATCACCAAGAGACCCAGTACTTC
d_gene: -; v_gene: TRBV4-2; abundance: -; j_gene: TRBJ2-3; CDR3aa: CASSQDGTDTQYF; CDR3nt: TGTGCCAGCAGCCAAGACGGCACAGATACGCAGTATTTT
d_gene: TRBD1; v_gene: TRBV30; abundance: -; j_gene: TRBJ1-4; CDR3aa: CAHNRGRANEKLFF; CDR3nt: TGTGCTCACAACAGGGGGCGTGCGAATGAAAAACTGTTTTTT
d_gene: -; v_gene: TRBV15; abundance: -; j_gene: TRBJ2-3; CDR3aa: CATSRDVGTDTQYF; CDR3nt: TGTGCCACCAGCAGAGATGTCGGCACAGATACGCAGTATTTT
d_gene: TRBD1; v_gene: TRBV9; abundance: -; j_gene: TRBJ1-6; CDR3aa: CASSVSDRGFSPLHF; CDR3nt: TGTGCCAGCAGCGTTTCGGACAGGGGCTTTTCACCCCTCCACTTT
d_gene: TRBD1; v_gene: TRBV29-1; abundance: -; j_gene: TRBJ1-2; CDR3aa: CSVEGQGYGVNYGYTF; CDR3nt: TGCAGCGTTGAGGGACAGGGATACGGTGTTAACTATGGCTACACCTTC
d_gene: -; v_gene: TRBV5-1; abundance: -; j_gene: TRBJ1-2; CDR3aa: CASARGAGYGYTF; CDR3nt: TGCGCCAGCGCTCGCGGGGCAGGCTATGGCTACACCTTC
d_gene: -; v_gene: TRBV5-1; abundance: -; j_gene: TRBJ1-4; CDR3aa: CASSLDEGYEKLFF; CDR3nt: TGCGCCAGCAGCTTGGATGAGGGCTACGAAAAACTGTTTTTT
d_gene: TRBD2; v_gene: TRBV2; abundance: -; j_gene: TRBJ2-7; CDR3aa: CASSGGLAGVEQYF; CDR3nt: TGTGCCAGCAGTGGGGGTCTAGCGGGAGTAGAGCAGTACTTC
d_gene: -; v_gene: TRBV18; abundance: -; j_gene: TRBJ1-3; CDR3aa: CASSPAGNAGNTIYF; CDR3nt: TGTGCCAGCTCACCAGCAGGAAATGCTGGAAACACCATATATTTT
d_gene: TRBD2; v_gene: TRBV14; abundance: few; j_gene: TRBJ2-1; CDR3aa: CASSQLLAGERNNEQFF; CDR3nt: TGTGCCAGCAGCCAACTCTTAGCGGGAGAGAGAAACAATGAGCAGTTCTTC
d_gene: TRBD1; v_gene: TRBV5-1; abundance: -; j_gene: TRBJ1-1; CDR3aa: CASSLPTGGTEAFF; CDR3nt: TGCGCCAGCAGCTTGCCGACAGGGGGTACTGAAGCTTTCTTT
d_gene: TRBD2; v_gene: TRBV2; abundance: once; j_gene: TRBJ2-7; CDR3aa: CASFEREGNEQYF; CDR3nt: TGTGCCAGCTTCGAGCGGGAGGGTAACGAGCAGTACTTC
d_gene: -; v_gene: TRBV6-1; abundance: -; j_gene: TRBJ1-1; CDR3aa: CASSSRQENTEAFF; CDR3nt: TGTGCCAGCAGTTCCCGACAGGAGAACACTGAAGCTTTCTTT
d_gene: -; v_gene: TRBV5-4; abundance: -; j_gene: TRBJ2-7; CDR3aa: CASSPRDSTSEQYF; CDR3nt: TGTGCCAGCAGCCCCCGGGACTCAACCTCCGAGCAGTACTTC
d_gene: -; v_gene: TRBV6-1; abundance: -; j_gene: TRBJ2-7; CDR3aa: CASGGNYEQYF; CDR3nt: TGTGCCAGCGGCGGGAACTACGAGCAGTACTTC
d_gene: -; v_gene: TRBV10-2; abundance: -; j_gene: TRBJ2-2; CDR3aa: CASVAGQMNTGELFF; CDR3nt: TGCGCCAGCGTCGCGGGACAGATGAACACCGGGGAGCTGTTTTTT
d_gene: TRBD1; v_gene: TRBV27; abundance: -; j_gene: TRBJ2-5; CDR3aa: CASSLLGQAGETQYF; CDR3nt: TGTGCCAGCAGTCTCCTCGGACAGGCCGGGGAGACCCAGTACTTC
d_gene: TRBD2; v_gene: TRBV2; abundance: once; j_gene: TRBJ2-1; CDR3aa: CASSSTPGTSGIVWSSYNEQFF; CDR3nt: TGTGCCAGCAGTTCTACTCCCGGGACTAGCGGGATAGTGTGGAGCTCCTACAATGAGCAGTTCTTC
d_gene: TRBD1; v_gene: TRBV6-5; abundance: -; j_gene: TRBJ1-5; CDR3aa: CASSQGGLSNQPQHF; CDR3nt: TGTGCCAGCAGTCAGGGGGGCCTTAGCAATCAGCCCCAGCATTTT
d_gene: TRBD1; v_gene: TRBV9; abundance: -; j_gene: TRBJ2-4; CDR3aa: CASSVEDRGVGNIQYF; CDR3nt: TGTGCCAGCAGCGTAGAGGACAGGGGGGTGGGAAACATTCAGTACTTC
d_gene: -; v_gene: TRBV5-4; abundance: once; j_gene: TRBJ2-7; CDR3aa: CASSRAGTPRTYEQYF; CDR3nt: TGTGCCAGCAGCCGGGCGGGGACCCCACGAACTTACGAGCAGTACTTC
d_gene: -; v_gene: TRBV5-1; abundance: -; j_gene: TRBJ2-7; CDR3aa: CASSLGHLREQYF; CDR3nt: TGCGCCAGCAGCTTGGGACATCTCAGGGAGCAGTACTTC
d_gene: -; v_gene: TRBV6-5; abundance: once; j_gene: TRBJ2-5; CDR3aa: CASSYSKTGRETQYF; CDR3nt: TGTGCCAGCAGTTACTCGAAGACAGGGAGGGAGACCCAGTACTTC
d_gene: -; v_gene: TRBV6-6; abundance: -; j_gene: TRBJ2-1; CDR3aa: CASSYKTDYNEQFF; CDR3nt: TGTGCCAGCAGTTACAAGACAGACTACAATGAGCAGTTCTTC
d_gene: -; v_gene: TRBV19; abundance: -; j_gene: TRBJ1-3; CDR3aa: CASSIDPYSGNTIYF; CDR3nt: TGTGCCAGTAGTATAGATCCTTACTCTGGAAACACCATATATTTT
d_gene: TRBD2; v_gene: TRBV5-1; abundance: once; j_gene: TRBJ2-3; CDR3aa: CASSLFSGRFTDTQYF; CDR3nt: TGCGCCAGCAGCTTATTTAGCGGGAGGTTCACAGATACGCAGTATTTT
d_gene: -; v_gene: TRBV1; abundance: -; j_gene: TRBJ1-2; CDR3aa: CTSSQDPGDRNYGYTF; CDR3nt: TGCACCAGCAGCCAAGATCCGGGGGACCGTAACTATGGCTACACCTTC
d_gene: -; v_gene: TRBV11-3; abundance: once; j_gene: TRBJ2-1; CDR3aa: CASSSLDQDTANEQFF; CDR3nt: TGTGCCAGCAGCTCTCTCGACCAGGACACGGCTAATGAGCAGTTCTTC
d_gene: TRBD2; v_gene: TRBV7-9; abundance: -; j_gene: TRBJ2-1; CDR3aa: CASSPTSRGRARNEQFF; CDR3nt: TGTGCCAGCAGCCCTACCTCTAGAGGGAGGGCCCGGAATGAGCAGTTCTTC
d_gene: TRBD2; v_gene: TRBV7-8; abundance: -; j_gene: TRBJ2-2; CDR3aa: CASSHGGRTLLSGELFF; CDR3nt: TGTGCCAGCAGCCACGGGGGGAGAACGCTTTTGAGCGGGGAGCTGTTTTTT
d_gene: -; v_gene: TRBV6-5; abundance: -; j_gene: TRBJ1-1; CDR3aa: CASSYSRTSNTEAFF; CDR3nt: TGTGCCAGCAGTTACTCTAGGACATCGAACACTGAAGCTTTCTTT
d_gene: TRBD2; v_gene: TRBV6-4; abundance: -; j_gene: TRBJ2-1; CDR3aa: CASRIWTSGKWSYNEQFF; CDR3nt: TGTGCCAGCAGGATATGGACTAGCGGGAAGTGGTCCTACAATGAGCAGTTCTTC
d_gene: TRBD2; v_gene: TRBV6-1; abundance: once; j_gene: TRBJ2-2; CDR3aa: CASSDRLSSGGKTGELFF; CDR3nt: TGTGCCAGCAGTGACCGCCTCTCTAGCGGGGGAAAGACCGGGGAGCTGTTTTTT
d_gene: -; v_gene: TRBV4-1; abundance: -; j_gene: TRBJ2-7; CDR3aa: CASSQVEWAYEQYF; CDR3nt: TGCGCCAGCAGCCAAGTAGAGTGGGCCTACGAGCAGTACTTC
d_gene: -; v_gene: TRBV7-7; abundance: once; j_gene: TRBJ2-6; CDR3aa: CASSRKGKCHKSRANVLTF; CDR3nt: TGTGCCAGCAGCAGGAAAGGTAAGTGCCACAAAAGTCGGGCCAACGTCCTGACTTTC
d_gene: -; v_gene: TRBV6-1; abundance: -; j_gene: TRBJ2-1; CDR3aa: CASRYSVNEQFF; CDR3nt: TGTGCCAGCAGATACAGCGTCAATGAGCAGTTCTTC
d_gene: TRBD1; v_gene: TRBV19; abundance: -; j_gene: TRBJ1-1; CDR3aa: CASRQGPNTEAFF; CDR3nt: TGTGCCAGTAGACAGGGGCCGAACACTGAAGCTTTCTTT
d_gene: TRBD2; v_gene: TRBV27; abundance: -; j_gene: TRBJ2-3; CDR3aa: CASSPLPGTSGQSTDTQYF; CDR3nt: TGTGCCAGCAGTCCCCTCCCCGGGACTAGCGGTCAAAGCACAGATACGCAGTATTTT